Presented here are 14 T cell receptor beta chains from one specimen sequenced in a study of T-cell memory formation after mild COVID-19. TCRdb re-called the 5' RACE reads with MiXCR, one entry per CDR3 protein. The sample records 35,000 to 45,000 distinct CDR3 sequences, approximately 6.8% being singletons. The sample was PBMCs or a T cell subset sorted from them (not recorded which). Receptors originate from a man aged 18 to 35 who had mild COVID-19 (a few samples of this study predate the infection). Cell type and time point are not known.

This clonotype turned up a few times. The genes are TRBV5-4 and TRBJ1-6, with D unclear. V gave up 4 bases and J gave up 9 bases, with 8 bases separating them. The CDR3 loop spans 12 amino acids. Germline CDR1 SGHNT, CDR2 YYREEE (reference sequence). The chain's CDR3 is CASSQQRSPLHF. In nucleotides, the CDR3 is TGTGCCAGCAGCCAACAACGTTCACCCCTCCACTTT. Full variable domain (missing parts from reference TRBV5-4 and TRBJ1-6): ETGVTQSPTHLIKTRGQQVTLRCSSQSGHNTVSWYQQALGQGPQFIFQYYREEENGRGNFPPRFSGLQFPNYSSELNVNALELDDSALYLCASSQQRSPLHFGNGTRLTVT.

Only a few counts were recorded for this clonotype. The V and J genes are TRBV3-1 and TRBJ2-2; tentatively, D is TRBD2 (6 bases). This CDR3 comprises 15 residues. Germline assignment: CDR1 LGHDT and CDR2 YNNKEL (reference sequence). Deletions cut 1 base from V and 6 bases from J, with 12 bases between. The DNA for the CDR3 is TGTGCCAGCAGCCAAGTCCGGGGGTCCGCCGGGGAGCTGTTTTTT. Amino acids: CASSQVRGSAGELFF.

This clonotype was recorded at least ten times. The V gene is TRBV5-1, the J gene TRBJ2-1; unclear D gene. CDR3 length: 13 residues. Trimming took 0 bases from V and 6 from J, leaving 7 bases between them. Germline V gives CDR1 SGHRS, CDR2 YFSETQ. CDR3 in amino acids: CASSLGPTNEQFF. CDR3 coding DNA: TGCGCCAGCAGCTTGGGACCAACCAATGAGCAGTTCTTC.

This clonotype was detected a few times. The CDR3 DNA reads TGCGCCAGCAGCCACGGGAGCTCCTATAATTCACCCCTCCACTTT. It is translated as CASSHGSSYNSPLHF. The chain couples TRBV4-1 to TRBJ1-6; no clear D. V was trimmed by 3 bases and J by 0 bases, leaving 6 bases between them. The CDR3 loop spans 15 amino acids. CDR1 and CDR2 from the germline V gene are MGHRA and YSYEKL.

The chain joins TRBV12-5 to TRBJ2-5; D possibly corresponds to TRBD1 (6 bases). Germline V CDR1 and CDR2: LGHNT, FRNRAP. The V and J ends lost 2 bases and 2 bases respectively, with 12 bases between them. The CDR3 is 15 amino acids. CDR3 region: CASGLPPGQQETQYF. CDR3 coding DNA: TGTGCTAGTGGTTTGCCCCCCGGACAGCAAGAGACCCAGTACTTC.

As regards this clonotype: This may arise from a read error, as a much more abundant clone is one base away. The CDR3 does not close with the conserved phenylalanine or tryptophan, likely indicating a read error. The chain carries TRBV4-3 and TRBJ2-3; D may be TRBD1 (5 bases). Trimming pared 4 bases from V and 4 bases from J, leaving 9 bases between. Germline CDR1 is LGHNA and CDR2 is YSLEER. The CDR3 contains 13 residues. This CDR3 is CASSPRQPDTQYS. CDR3 nucleotide sequence: TGCGCCAGCAGCCCGCGACAGCCAGATACGCAGTATTCT.

Many counts were recorded for this clonotype. This chain links TRBV5-1 with TRBJ2-1; weak D call: TRBD1 (5 bases). This CDR3 spans 14 amino acids. V was shortened by 4 bases and J by 15 bases, with 23 bases between the two germline ends. In germline, CDR1 is SGHRS, CDR2 YFSETQ. The CDR3 region has the DNA TGCGCCAGCAGCCCCCTAGGGCAAGGGGTAGAGAGGTTCTTC. Encoded protein: CASSPLGQGVERFF.

There are many counts of this clonotype. V is TRBV20-1 and J is TRBJ2-3, with D possibly TRBD2 on 5 matching bases. The CDR3 totals 14 residues. V was clipped by 1 base and J by 0 bases, with 8 bases between them. The germline V gene has CDR1 DFQATT and CDR2 SNEGSKA (reference sequence). The CDR3 sequence: CSARGTSSTDTQYF. The CDR3 coding sequence is TGCAGTGCTAGAGGGACTTCTAGCACAGATACGCAGTATTTT.

The gene calls are TRBV7-3 and TRBJ1-1; D ambiguous. This CDR3 has 12 amino acids. The V and J ends lost 5 bases and 5 bases respectively, with 9 bases between them. Germline CDR1 is SGHTA and CDR2 is FQGTGA. The CDR3 sequence is CASSLTRTEAFF. The CDR3 nucleotides read TGTGCCAGCAGCCTTACACGTACTGAAGCTTTCTTT.

This clonotype was seen a handful of times. The chain employs TRBV20-1 and TRBJ2-1; 14 nucleotides match TRBD2. J gave up 8 bases and V 5 bases, and 5 bases lay outside the gene matches. CDR3 size: 14 residues. Germline lookup yields CDR1 DFQATT and CDR2 SNEGSKA (reference sequence). CDR3 sequence: CSAPGTSGGHEQFF. In nucleotides, the CDR3 is TGCAGTGCTCCCGGGACTAGCGGGGGTCATGAGCAGTTCTTC.

The genes are TRBV28 and TRBJ2-7, with D perhaps TRBD1 (6 bases). The CDR3 runs 14 residues. Deletions cut 7 bases from V and 6 bases from J, with 19 bases between. Germline V gene sequence: CDR1 MDHEN, CDR2 SYDVKM. Here the CDR3 reads CASTPQGRWGEQYF. Written as DNA, the CDR3 is TGTGCCAGCACCCCCCAGGGGCGGTGGGGCGAGCAGTACTTC.

V usage is TRBV5-8 and J usage is TRBJ1-1; D unresolved. Germline CDR1 reads SGHTS; CDR2 reads YDEGEE. The CDR3 has 15 amino acids. Trimming pared 4 bases from V and 4 bases from J, leaving 17 bases between. CDR3 nucleotide sequence: TGTGCCAGCAGCATACGGACCGCGCGGAGCACTGAAGCTTTCTTT. Translating it yields CASSIRTARSTEAFF.

In this sample, this clonotype turned up a few times. This chain connects TRBV5-1 to TRBJ2-7; 12 bases map to TRBD1. Germline V lookup: CDR1 SGHRS, CDR2 YFSETQ. V shed 4 bases and J 5 bases; nucleotides not matched to a gene: 4. This CDR3 is built from 14 residues. In DNA form, the CDR3 reads TGCGCCAGCAGCCCTGGGACAGGGGGCGACGAGCAGTACTTC. It specifies CASSPGTGGDEQYF.

A few counts support this clonotype. The V call is TRBV4-2, the J call TRBJ2-7; 10 bases map to TRBD1. The CDR3 has 13 amino acids. Germline V CDR1 and CDR2: LGHNA, YNFKEQ. CDR3 residues: CASSPTLRQGAFV. The CDR3, as DNA: TGTGCCAGCAGCCCGACATTGAGACAGGGGGCTTTCGTC.